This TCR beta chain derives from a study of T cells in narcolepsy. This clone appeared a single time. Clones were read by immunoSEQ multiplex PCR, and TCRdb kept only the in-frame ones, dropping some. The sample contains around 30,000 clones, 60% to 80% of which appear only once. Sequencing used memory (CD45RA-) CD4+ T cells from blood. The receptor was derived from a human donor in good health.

DNA for the CDR3: TGTGCCAGCGGGGCAGGGGGCGAGCAGTACTTC. Translation gives CASGAGGEQYF. J is TRBJ2-7 and V is TRBV6-5, with 7 bases aligning to TRBD1. With V trimmed by 8 bases and J by 6 bases, 4 bases remained unmatched. Germline values: CDR1 MNHEY, CDR2 SVGAGI. The CDR3 covers 11 residues.